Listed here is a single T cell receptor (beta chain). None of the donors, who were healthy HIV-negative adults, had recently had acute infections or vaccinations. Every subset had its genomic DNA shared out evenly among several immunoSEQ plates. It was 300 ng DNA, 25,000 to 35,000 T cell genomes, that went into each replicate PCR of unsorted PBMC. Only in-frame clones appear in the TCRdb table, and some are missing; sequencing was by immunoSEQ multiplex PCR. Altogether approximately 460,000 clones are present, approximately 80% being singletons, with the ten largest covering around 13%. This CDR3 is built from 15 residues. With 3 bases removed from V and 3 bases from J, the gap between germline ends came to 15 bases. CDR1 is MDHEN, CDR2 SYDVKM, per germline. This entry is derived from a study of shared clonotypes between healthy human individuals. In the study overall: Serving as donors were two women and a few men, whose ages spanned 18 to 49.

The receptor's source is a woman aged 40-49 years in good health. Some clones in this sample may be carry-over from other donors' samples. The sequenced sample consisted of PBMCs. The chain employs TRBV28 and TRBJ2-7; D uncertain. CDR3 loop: CASSLPLGSSYEQYF. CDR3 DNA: TGTGCCAGCAGTTTGCCCCTAGGTAGCAGCTACGAGCAGTACTTC. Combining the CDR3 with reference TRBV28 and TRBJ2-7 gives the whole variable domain DVKVTQSSRYLVKRTGEKVFLECVQDMDHENMFWYRQDPGLGLRLIYFSYDVKMKEKGDIPEGYSVSREKKERFSLILESASTNQTSMYLCASSLPLGSSYEQYFGPGTRLTVT.